This TCR beta chain originates from a study of CXCR3-negative and CXCR3-positive naive CD8 T cells. The germline V gene encodes CDR1 SEHNR and CDR2 FQNEAQ (reference sequence). The CDR3 consists of 14 residues. Preparation of TRB cDNA libraries relied on 5' RACE carrying UMI labels. TCRdb derives one entry per CDR3 protein from the 5' RACE reads, leaving out DNA. This sample's table reports approximately 100,000 distinct CDR3 sequences. The sample consisted of naive CXCR3- CD8+ T cells from blood. The subset is: CD45RO-CCR7+CD27+CD95- naive CD8+ T cells lacking CXCR3 (TNR3-). The TCR was taken from a human donor in good health. Some clones in this sample may be carry-over from other donors' samples. The V call is TRBV7-9, the J call TRBJ2-1; TCRdb names TRBD1, which stays unverified in the absence of DNA. This CDR3 reads CASSLEGDYNEQFF.